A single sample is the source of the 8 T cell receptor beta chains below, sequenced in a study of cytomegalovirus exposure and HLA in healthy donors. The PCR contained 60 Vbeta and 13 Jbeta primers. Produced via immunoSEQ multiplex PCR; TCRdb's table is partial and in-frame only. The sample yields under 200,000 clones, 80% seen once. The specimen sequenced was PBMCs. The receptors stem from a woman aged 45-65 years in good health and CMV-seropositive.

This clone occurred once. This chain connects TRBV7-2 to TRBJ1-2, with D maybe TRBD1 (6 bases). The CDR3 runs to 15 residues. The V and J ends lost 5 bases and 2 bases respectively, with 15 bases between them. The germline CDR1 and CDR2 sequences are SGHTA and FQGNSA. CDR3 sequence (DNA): TGTGCCAGCAGCCCCTCCCCCGGACAGAACTATGGCTACACCTTC. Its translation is CASSPSPGQNYGYTF.

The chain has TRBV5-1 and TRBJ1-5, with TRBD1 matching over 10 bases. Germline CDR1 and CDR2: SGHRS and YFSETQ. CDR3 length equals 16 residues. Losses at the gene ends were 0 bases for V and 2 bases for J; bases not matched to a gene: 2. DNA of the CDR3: TGCGCCAGCAGCTTGGGGACAGGGGGGGGCAATCAGCCCCAGCATTTT. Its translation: CASSLGTGGGNQPQHF.

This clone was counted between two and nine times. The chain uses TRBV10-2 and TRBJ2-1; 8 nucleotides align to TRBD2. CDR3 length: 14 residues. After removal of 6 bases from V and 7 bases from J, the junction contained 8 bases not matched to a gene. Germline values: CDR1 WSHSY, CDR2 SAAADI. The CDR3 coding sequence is TGCGCCAGCAGGGATAGCGGGGAGGGAAATGAGCAGTTCTTC. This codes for CASRDSGEGNEQFF.

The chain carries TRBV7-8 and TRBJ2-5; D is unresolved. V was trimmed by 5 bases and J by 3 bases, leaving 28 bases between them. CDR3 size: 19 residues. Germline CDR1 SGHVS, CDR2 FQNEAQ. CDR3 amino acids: CASSILERQMERSEETQYF. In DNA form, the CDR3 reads TGTGCCAGCAGCATCCTGGAAAGGCAAATGGAGAGGAGCGAAGAGACCCAGTACTTC.

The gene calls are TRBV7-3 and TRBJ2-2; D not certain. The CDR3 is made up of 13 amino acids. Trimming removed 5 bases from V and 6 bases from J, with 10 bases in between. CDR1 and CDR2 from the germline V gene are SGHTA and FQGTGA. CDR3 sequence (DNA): TGTGCCAGCAGCCTCTCTGGGCCCGGGGAGCTGTTTTTT. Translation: CASSLSGPGELFF.

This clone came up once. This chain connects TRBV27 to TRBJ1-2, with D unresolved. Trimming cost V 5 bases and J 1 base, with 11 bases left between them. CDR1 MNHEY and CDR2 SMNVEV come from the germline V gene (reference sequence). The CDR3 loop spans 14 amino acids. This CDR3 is CASSRGLLNYGYTF. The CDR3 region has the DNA TGTGCCAGCAGTCGAGGACTGCTTAACTATGGCTACACCTTC.

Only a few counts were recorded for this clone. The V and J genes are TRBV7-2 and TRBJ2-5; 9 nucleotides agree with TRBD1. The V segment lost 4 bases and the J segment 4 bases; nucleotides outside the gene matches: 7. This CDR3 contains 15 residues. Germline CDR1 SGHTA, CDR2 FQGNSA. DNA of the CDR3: TGTGCCAGCAGCTACCGGACAGGGGAGTCAGAGACCCAGTACTTC. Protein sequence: CASSYRTGESETQYF.

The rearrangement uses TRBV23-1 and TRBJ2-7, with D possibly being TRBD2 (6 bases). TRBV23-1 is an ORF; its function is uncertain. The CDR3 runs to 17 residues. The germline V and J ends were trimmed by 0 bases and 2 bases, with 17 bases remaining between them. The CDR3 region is CASSQSREEVWTYEQYF. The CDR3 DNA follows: TGCGCCAGCAGTCAATCCAGGGAGGAGGTATGGACCTACGAGCAGTACTTC.